A selection of T cell receptor beta chains follows, all from one sample in a study of beta chain features in type 1 diabetes. Repertoires were generated with immunoSEQ multiplex PCR, while TCRdb's copy carries only in-frame clones and drops some. Of about 270,000 clones listed, over 11% are singletons. The sample comprised naive CD4+ T cells from blood. All receptors derive from a man in his thirties or forties with type 1 diabetes. CDR3s include the opening cysteine and the closing phenylalanine or tryptophan. The D gene is left open where the match is weak. A clone size is listed for some rows: how often the clone was seen (once, few, many), or a class if it is expanded.

CDR3 | DNA | J | size | D | V
CASSPPGDLEKLFF | TGCGCCAGCAGTCCACCAGGGGACCTTGAAAAACTGTTTTTT | TRBJ1-4 | - | - | TRBV5-1
CASSYDLRGQPQHF | TGTGCCAGCAGTTACGATCTTCGGGGTCAGCCCCAGCATTTT | TRBJ1-5 | few | - | TRBV6-6
CASRNAGVPEAFF | TGTGCCAGCAGAAATGCAGGGGTTCCTGAAGCTTTCTTT | TRBJ1-1 | - | - | TRBV6-1
CASSSRVPTF | TGTGCCAGCAGTTCCAGGGTTCCCACCTTC | TRBJ1-2 | - | - | TRBV28
CASSASSEQFF | TGTGCCAGCAGTGCATCTAGCGAGCAGTTCTTC | TRBJ2-1 | many | - | TRBV2
CASTGQPNTEAFF | TGTGCCAGCACGGGACAGCCGAACACTGAAGCTTTCTTT | TRBJ1-1 | few | TRBD1 | TRBV28
CASSSGQGGNEQFF | TGTGCCAGCAGTTCGGGACAGGGGGGGAATGAGCAGTTCTTC | TRBJ2-1 | few | TRBD1 | TRBV28
CASSQILERMPDTQYF | TGCGCCAGCAGCCAAATACTAGAAAGAATGCCAGATACGCAGTATTTT | TRBJ2-3 | - | - | TRBV4-3
CASSASGSGTGELFF | TGTGCCAGCAGCGCTAGCGGGAGTGGGACCGGGGAGCTGTTTTTT | TRBJ2-2 | - | TRBD2 | TRBV9
CAISESGGQVRNTEAFF | TGTGCCATCAGTGAGTCGGGGGGACAGGTTCGGAACACTGAAGCTTTCTTT | TRBJ1-1 | - | TRBD1 | TRBV6-1
CSAPKAGEQYF | TGCAGTGCTCCTAAGGCGGGCGAGCAGTACTTC | TRBJ2-7 | - | - | TRBV20-1
CASSFPDRVNEQFF | TGTGCCAGCAGTTTTCCGGACAGGGTCAATGAGCAGTTCTTC | TRBJ2-1 | - | TRBD1 | TRBV28
CASSITLAGVYLGQFF | TGTGCCAGCAGTATCACTCTAGCGGGAGTTTATTTAGGGCAGTTCTTC | TRBJ2-1 | - | TRBD2 | TRBV27
CATSRDPVDTQYF | TGTGCCACCAGCAGAGATCCGGTGGATACGCAGTATTTT | TRBJ2-3 | - | - | TRBV15
CAWSWDRRTEAFF | TGTGCCTGGAGTTGGGACAGGAGAACTGAAGCTTTCTTT | TRBJ1-1 | - | TRBD1 | TRBV30
CASSLLGTDTQYF | TGTGCCAGCAGCTTATTAGGCACAGATACGCAGTATTTT | TRBJ2-3 | - | - | TRBV7-2
CASSHNPGEVGLADGYTF | TGTGCCAGCAGCCACAATCCTGGGGAGGTAGGATTGGCGGATGGCTACACCTTC | TRBJ1-2 | few | - | TRBV7-6
CASGNRGDDGYTF | TGTGCCAGCGGAAACCGCGGGGACGATGGCTACACCTTC | TRBJ1-2 | - | - | TRBV2
CASSFPSNYGYTF | TGTGCCAGCAGCTTTCCATCAAACTATGGCTACACCTTC | TRBJ1-2 | - | - | TRBV5-4
CASSELTGSPDTQYF | TGTGCCAGCAGTGAACTGACAGGGAGCCCAGATACGCAGTATTTT | TRBJ2-3 | - | TRBD1 | TRBV25-1
CASSQAQGWGYTF | TGTGCCAGCAGTCAGGCGCAGGGTTGGGGCTACACCTTC | TRBJ1-2 | once | - | TRBV28
CASSVGVSVSTDTQYF | TGTGCCAGCAGCGTAGGCGTCTCCGTTAGCACAGATACGCAGTATTTT | TRBJ2-3 | - | - | TRBV9
CASSQDNGYGYTF | TGTGCCAGCAGCCAAGATAACGGCTATGGCTACACCTTC | TRBJ1-2 | - | - | TRBV7-9
CASSPDRAYEQYF | TGTGCCAGTAGCCCTGACAGGGCTTACGAGCAGTACTTC | TRBJ2-7 | - | TRBD1 | TRBV19
CASSFFRAGDTEAFF | TGTGCCAGCAGCTTCTTCAGGGCGGGAGACACTGAAGCTTTCTTT | TRBJ1-1 | - | - | TRBV7-2
CASSYYRLNNNEQFF | TGTGCCAGCAGTTACTACAGGTTGAACAACAATGAGCAGTTCTTC | TRBJ2-1 | - | - | TRBV6-5
CASRNAAADSYNEQFF | TGTGCCAGCAGGAATGCGGCGGCCGACTCCTACAATGAGCAGTTCTTC | TRBJ2-1 | few | - | TRBV28
CASGEGLPTDEQYF | TGTGCCAGCGGGGAGGGACTCCCGACCGACGAGCAGTACTTC | TRBJ2-7 | - | TRBD2 | TRBV9
CASRRTGTGVHEQFF | TGTGCCAGCAGACGCACCGGGACAGGGGTCCATGAGCAGTTCTTC | TRBJ2-1 | few | TRBD1 | TRBV6-7
CASRDSGTTYEQYF | TGTGCCAGCAGAGATAGCGGGACCACCTACGAGCAGTACTTC | TRBJ2-7 | - | TRBD2 | TRBV7-2
CASRPGLAGPNEQFF | TGTGCCAGCAGACCGGGACTAGCGGGACCCAATGAGCAGTTCTTC | TRBJ2-1 | few | TRBD2 | TRBV14
CASSVTSGSQYF | TGTGCCAGCAGCGTAACTAGCGGCTCGCAGTATTTT | TRBJ2-3 | few | TRBD2 | TRBV9
CASSLVGGGPGGYTF | TGTGCCAGCAGCTTAGTAGGCGGCGGGCCGGGTGGCTACACCTTC | TRBJ1-2 | few | - | TRBV7-9
CASSADIAEYF | TGTGCCAGCAGCGCAGACATTGCTGAGTACTTC | TRBJ2-7 | - | - | TRBV7-9
CASSETGTGGNTIYF | TGTGCCAGCAGCGAGACCGGGACAGGTGGAAACACCATATATTTT | TRBJ1-3 | few | TRBD1 | TRBV4-2
CASRLLEANQPQHF | TGTGCCAGCAGGCTCTTGGAGGCCAATCAGCCCCAGCATTTT | TRBJ1-5 | - | - | TRBV7-2
CASSDLQGGETQYF | TGTGCCAGCAGCGATCTACAGGGCGGAGAGACCCAGTACTTC | TRBJ2-5 | - | - | TRBV5-4
CAWGKQGATGELFF | TGTGCCTGGGGAAAGCAGGGGGCTACCGGGGAGCTGTTTTTT | TRBJ2-2 | few | TRBD1 | TRBV30
CASRTGTGGQPQHF | TGTGCCAGCAGGACCGGGACAGGGGGTCAGCCCCAGCATTTT | TRBJ1-5 | few | TRBD1 | TRBV27
CASSADFGETQYF | TGTGCCAGCAGCGCGGACTTCGGGGAGACCCAGTACTTC | TRBJ2-5 | - | - | TRBV5-6
CASSPPVGEQFF | TGTGCCAGCAGTCCCCCCGTCGGTGAGCAGTTCTTC | TRBJ2-1 | once | - | TRBV27
CASSEEPAGVGETQYF | TGTGCCAGCAGTGAAGAGCCAGCGGGAGTCGGAGAGACCCAGTACTTC | TRBJ2-5 | - | TRBD2 | TRBV6-1
CASSSRGGVAKNIQYF | TGTGCCAGCAGCTCCCGGGGTGGGGTAGCCAAAAACATTCAGTACTTC | TRBJ2-4 | few | - | TRBV7-2
CASSFSGAGANVLTF | TGTGCCAGCAGTTTCTCGGGTGCTGGGGCCAACGTCCTGACTTTC | TRBJ2-6 | - | - | TRBV28
CASSSQRDRVINEQFF | TGTGCCAGCAGCTCCCAACGGGACAGGGTCATCAATGAGCAGTTCTTC | TRBJ2-1 | few | TRBD1 | TRBV7-2
CASSISGTNTEAFF | TGTGCCAGTAGTATTTCAGGAACGAACACTGAAGCTTTCTTT | TRBJ1-1 | - | - | TRBV19
CASSHRVAGELFF | TGTGCCAGCAGCCACAGGGTGGCCGGGGAGCTGTTTTTT | TRBJ2-2 | few | - | TRBV14
CASSLTAGQETQYF | TGTGCCAGCAGCCTAACAGCGGGGCAAGAGACCCAGTACTTC | TRBJ2-5 | few | TRBD2 | TRBV7-6
CASSLGQGSYNEQFF | TGCGCCAGCAGCCTGGGACAGGGGTCCTACAATGAGCAGTTCTTC | TRBJ2-1 | - | TRBD1 | TRBV4-3
CASSSLGAPAGANVLTF | TGTGCCAGCAGTTCCCTGGGGGCTCCAGCTGGGGCCAACGTCCTGACTTTC | TRBJ2-6 | - | - | TRBV27
CASSSTVYASYEQYF | TGTGCCAGCAGCTCCACAGTATATGCCTCCTACGAGCAGTACTTC | TRBJ2-7 | - | - | TRBV7-9
CASSPSTGELFF | TGCGCCAGCAGTCCTAGTACCGGGGAGCTGTTTTTT | TRBJ2-2 | few | - | TRBV5-1
CASSLDAGYTDTQYF | TGTGCCAGCAGCTTGGACGCGGGCTACACAGATACGCAGTATTTT | TRBJ2-3 | - | - | TRBV5-6
CASSASQGARVTDTQYF | TGTGCCAGCAGCGCATCTCAGGGGGCTAGAGTGACAGATACGCAGTATTTT | TRBJ2-3 | - | TRBD1 | TRBV5-4
CASSRYRDRPQPQHF | TGTGCCAGCAGTCGATACCGGGACAGGCCGCAGCCCCAGCATTTT | TRBJ1-5 | few | TRBD1 | TRBV5-6
CASRMGRGGLATNEKLFF | TGCGCCAGCAGAATGGGACGAGGGGGCCTTGCAACTAATGAAAAACTGTTTTTT | TRBJ1-4 | few | TRBD1 | TRBV4-1
CASSLETSGYNEQFF | TGCGCCAGCAGCTTGGAGACTAGCGGATACAATGAGCAGTTCTTC | TRBJ2-1 | - | TRBD2 | TRBV5-1
CASSQDPGGGSYNEQFF | TGTGCCAGCAGCCAAGACCCTGGCGGGGGCTCCTACAATGAGCAGTTCTTC | TRBJ2-1 | few | TRBD2 | TRBV4-2
CASSTAYGYTF | TGTGCCAGTTCGACTGCGTATGGCTACACCTTC | TRBJ1-2 | - | - | TRBV28